This T cell receptor (beta chain) is drawn from a study of cytomegalovirus exposure and HLA in healthy donors. Notes on the study in general: Researchers counted some 150 TCR beta chains as cytomegalovirus-associated. A later analysis reported that several of the most significant clusters appeared to be linked to common viral pathogens, among them Epstein-Barr virus.

Donors sampled were nominally healthy, though unrecorded immune exposures were likely. Concerning this clone: Its cognate antigen is unknown.

PCR was performed using 60 Vbeta and 13 Jbeta primers. Method: immunoSEQ multiplex PCR; TCRdb's copy keeps in-frame clones and lacks some. The sample includes about 200,000 clones. Sequencing input: PBMCs. The receptor was derived from a woman in her 30s in good health and CMV-seropositive.

CDR3 bases: TGTGCCAGCAGTACCGGGACTAGCGCTTCCTACGAGCAGTACTTC. This gives the protein CASSTGTSASYEQYF. The V gene is TRBV6-5, the J gene TRBJ2-7, with 10 bases lining up with TRBD2. The CDR3 totals 15 residues. The J segment lost 1 base and the V segment lost 5 bases, leaving 5 bases of the junction unmatched. Germline V CDR1 and CDR2: MNHEY, SVGAGI.